These 29 T cell receptor beta chains were all obtained from the same sample, sequenced in a study of beta chain features in type 1 diabetes. Since all of the isolated RNA was reverse transcribed, expressed TCRB transcripts were what got sequenced. Libraries were prepared by immunoSEQ multiplex PCR; TCRdb keeps only in-frame clonotypes and omits some of them. The profile covers 450,000 to 550,000 clones, with 25% to 35% appearing a single time and about 0.06% taken by the ten largest. The sequencing input was naive CD4+ T cells from blood. The receptors were gathered from a man aged 18 to 35 in good health.

This clone was found a few times. V usage is TRBV4-2 and J usage is TRBJ2-7; TRBD2 matches 10 bases. The germline gives CDR1 LGHNA, CDR2 YNFKEQ. The CDR3 has 14 residues. V dropped 6 bases and J dropped 2; count of bases not matched to a gene: 4. CDR3: CASRGAGGPYEQYF. CDR3 nucleotide sequence: TGTGCCAGCAGGGGAGCGGGAGGGCCCTACGAGCAGTACTTC.

This clone was seen more than once but under ten times. The chain combines TRBV9 with TRBJ2-3; 7 bases line up with TRBD2. The CDR3 totals 14 residues. The germline gives CDR1 SGDLS, CDR2 YYNGEE. Trimming removed 4 bases from V and 0 bases from J; junction bases left unmatched: 2. This chain's CDR3 is CASSLAVSTDTQYF. DNA for the CDR3: TGTGCCAGCAGCCTAGCGGTTAGCACAGATACGCAGTATTTT.

The count of this clone is one. V usage is TRBV5-1 and J usage is TRBJ2-5; 13 bases are shared with TRBD2. The CDR3 is 16 amino acids. From germline, CDR1 is SGHRS and CDR2 YFSETQ. The V gene end was trimmed by 4 bases and the J gene end by 5 bases; junction bases not matched to a gene: 8. CDR3 sequence: CASSPGLAGVRETQYF. As DNA, the CDR3 is TGCGCCAGCAGCCCCGGACTAGCGGGAGTGAGGGAGACCCAGTACTTC.

This clone has only a few counts. The rearrangement links TRBV4-2 to TRBJ2-3, with 9 bases that match TRBD2. CDR1 and CDR2 (germline): LGHNA, YNFKEQ. The CDR3 length is 15 residues. With V trimmed by 1 base and J by 2 bases, 1 base remained unmatched. The CDR3 here is CASSQASGNTDTQYF. The CDR3 DNA reads as TGTGCCAGCAGCCAAGCTAGCGGGAACACAGATACGCAGTATTTT.

In its sample, this clone was seen a few times. This chain joins TRBV29-1 and TRBJ2-1, with 8 nucleotides matching TRBD2. CDR3 length: 11 amino acids. Trimming removed 4 bases from V and 16 bases from J; junction bases left unmatched: 9. Germline V gives CDR1 SQVTM, CDR2 ANQGSEA. CDR3: CSVVTLAGRFF. CDR3 sequence (DNA): TGCAGCGTTGTAACCCTAGCGGGTAGATTCTTC.

The J gene is TRBJ2-3, the V gene TRBV7-2; 10 bases are a match to TRBD2. This CDR3 spans 16 amino acids. V was clipped by 5 bases and J by 6 bases; unmatched bases: 11. The germline V gene has CDR1 SGHTA and CDR2 FQGNSA. The CDR3 spells CASSPRLAGAGDTQYF. The CDR3 region has the DNA TGTGCCAGCAGCCCAAGGCTAGCGGGAGCCGGGGATACGCAGTATTTT.

The chain carries TRBV4-1 and TRBJ1-4, with no clear D. In germline, CDR1 is MGHRA, CDR2 YSYEKL. The V end was cut by 4 bases, the J end by 5 bases, with 11 bases between. The CDR3 totals 14 residues. This CDR3 is CASSPVLQNEKLFF. The CDR3 DNA reads TGCGCCAGCAGCCCCGTGCTACAGAATGAAAAACTGTTTTTT.

This clone has more than one count but fewer than ten. Different DNA sequences within this sample yield the same CDR3. The rearrangement joins TRBV30 to TRBJ1-1; 10 bases match TRBD1. The CDR3 spans 13 residues. The J segment lost 4 bases and the V segment lost 3 bases, leaving 2 bases of the junction unmatched. Germline CDR1 is GTSNPN and CDR2 is SVGIG (reference sequence). In DNA form, the CDR3 reads TGTGCCTGGAGGGGACAGGGGTTCACTGAAGCTTTCTTT. Its translation is CAWRGQGFTEAFF.

The rearrangement joins TRBV5-1 to TRBJ2-1; D may be TRBD2 (6 bases). This CDR3 contains 17 residues. The V end was cut by 5 bases, the J end by 0 bases, with 18 bases between. CDR1 is SGHRS and CDR2 is YFSETQ in the germline V gene. CDR3 sequence (DNA): TGCGCCAGCAGTAAGTTGAGCGGGCCAAGCTCCTACAATGAGCAGTTCTTC. Protein sequence: CASSKLSGPSSYNEQFF.

The chain combines TRBV5-1 with TRBJ2-1; D may be TRBD1 (5 bases). CDR3 length: 15 residues. With 2 bases removed from V and 6 bases from J, the gap between germline ends came to 15 bases. Per the germline V gene, CDR1 is SGHRS and CDR2 is YFSETQ. The CDR3 DNA reads as TGCGCCAGCAGCTTAACGACAGTTGGGGTCAATGAGCAGTTCTTC. Translation: CASSLTTVGVNEQFF.

This clone is a singleton in its sample. The chain couples TRBV25-1 to TRBJ2-3, with unresolved D. The length of the CDR3 is 14 residues. Germline CDR1 is MGHDK and CDR2 is SYGVNS. V lost 6 bases and J lost 1, with 11 bases in between. As DNA, the CDR3 is TGTGCCAGCAGCCTCCGACGTGGCACAGATACGCAGTATTTT. Translated: CASSLRRGTDTQYF.

The chain uses TRBV15 and TRBJ2-1, with D uncertain. The CDR3 has 14 residues. V lost 9 bases, J lost 2 bases, and 14 bases lay in between. Germline values: CDR1 LNHNV, CDR2 YYDKDF (reference sequence). The CDR3 loop reads CATRRADPYNEQFF. In DNA, the CDR3 is TGTGCCACTCGCCGCGCGGACCCCTACAATGAGCAGTTCTTC.

The chain employs TRBV18 and TRBJ2-7, with unresolved D. Deletions cut 8 bases from V and 3 bases from J, with 8 bases between. Germline V lookup: CDR1 KGHSH, CDR2 LQKENI. The CDR3 length is 11 residues. The chain's CDR3 is CASAASYEQYF. The CDR3 DNA sequence: TGTGCCAGCGCCGCTAGCTACGAGCAGTACTTC.

The rearrangement links TRBV29-1 to TRBJ2-2; the match to TRBD2 covers 8 bases. V lost 5 bases and J lost 4; bases outside the gene matches: 6. Germline assignment: CDR1 SQVTM and CDR2 ANQGSEA. This CDR3 is built from 14 residues. CDR3 region: CSVLRGASTGELFF. The CDR3 bases are TGCAGCGTTCTGCGGGGGGCGAGCACCGGGGAGCTGTTTTTT.

This clone was seen a handful of times. The CDR3 bases are TGTGCCTGGCTCCAAGGGGGCGAAGAGACCCAGTACTTC. Translation: CAWLQGGEETQYF. This chain connects TRBV30 to TRBJ2-5; 7 positions agree with TRBD1. This CDR3 has 13 amino acids. Germline lookup yields CDR1 GTSNPN and CDR2 SVGIG (reference sequence). J gave up 3 bases and V 5 bases, and 6 bases lay outside the gene matches.

The J gene is TRBJ2-5, the V gene TRBV5-1; D uncertain. Trimming took off 3 bases at V and 1 base at J, with 7 bases between the two ends. Germline V gene data show CDR1 as SGHRS and CDR2 as YFSETQ. The CDR3 runs 13 residues. CDR3 protein: CASSWGSQETQYF. CDR3 nucleotide sequence: TGCGCCAGCAGCTGGGGATCCCAAGAGACCCAGTACTTC.

This clone turned up a few times. Different DNA sequences within this sample yield the same CDR3. The chain recombines TRBV30 with TRBJ2-1; D is ambiguous. In germline, CDR1 is GTSNPN, CDR2 SVGIG (reference sequence). Trimming stripped 3 bases from V and 5 bases from J, with 8 bases between. The CDR3 has 12 residues. CDR3 coding DNA: TGTGCCTGGAGCCGGCGGAACAATGAGCAGTTCTTC. Translated: CAWSRRNNEQFF.

The chain joins TRBV4-1 to TRBJ2-3; a possible D gene is TRBD2 (7 bases). Germline V gives CDR1 MGHRA, CDR2 YSYEKL. Trimming stripped 3 bases from V and 10 bases from J, with 11 bases between. This CDR3 has 12 amino acids. The CDR3 nucleotides are TGCGCCAGCAGCCAGCCGCGGGGGCCGCAGTATTTT. It translates to CASSQPRGPQYF.

The CDR3 loop is CASSTRLATLGEQFF. The CDR3 DNA sequence: TGTGCCAGCAGCACTCGGCTAGCGACTTTGGGTGAGCAGTTCTTC. The chain links TRBV2 to TRBJ2-1, with D perhaps matching TRBD2 (6 bases). Trimming left V 6 bases short and J 9 bases short, with 21 bases between. Germline lookup yields CDR1 SNHLY and CDR2 FYNNEI. This CDR3 is built from 15 residues.

The chain recombines TRBV7-8 with TRBJ2-1; no reliable D call. This CDR3 contains 13 residues. The V gene lost 5 bases and the J gene lost 8 bases, with 13 bases spanning the gap. Germline V gene sequence: CDR1 SGHVS, CDR2 FQNEAQ. The CDR3 nucleotides are TGTGCCAGCAGCGCCCGACTCGGTTATGAGCAGTTCTTC. Translated: CASSARLGYEQFF. Together with reference TRBV7-8 and TRBJ2-1, the CDR3 gives the full variable domain: GAGVSQSPRYKVAKRGQDVALRCDPISGHVSLFWYQQALGQGPEFLTYFQNEAQLDKSGLPSDRFFAERPEGSVSTLKIQRTQQEDSAVYLCASSARLGYEQFFGPGTRLTVL.

This clone has a handful of counts. The CDR3, as DNA: TGCAGCGTGCCGATGAACACTGAAGCTTTCTTT. It translates to CSVPMNTEAFF. The V call is TRBV29-1, the J call TRBJ1-1; D is undetermined. With 6 bases removed from V and 0 bases from J, the gap between germline ends came to 5 bases. The CDR3 has 11 residues. Germline assignment: CDR1 SQVTM and CDR2 ANQGSEA.

The chain employs TRBV29-1 and TRBJ1-2; 9 nucleotides match TRBD1. With 7 bases clipped from V and 6 bases from J, the junction kept 6 bases outside the gene matches. The germline V gene encodes CDR1 SQVTM and CDR2 ANQGSEA. The CDR3 is 12 residues long. The CDR3 region is CSDFRTGDGYTF. The CDR3 DNA follows: TGCAGCGACTTTCGGACAGGGGATGGCTACACCTTC.

This rearrangement joins TRBV30 to TRBJ2-3; weak D call: TRBD1 (5 bases). Trimming shortened V by 0 bases and J by 4 bases, and 14 bases separated the two germline ends. This CDR3 comprises 15 residues. CDR1 is GTSNPN, CDR2 SVGIG, per germline (reference sequence). Here the CDR3 reads CAWSVLWQGPDTQYF. DNA for the CDR3: TGTGCCTGGAGTGTACTATGGCAGGGCCCAGATACGCAGTATTTT.

This clone was found a few times. This rearrangement joins TRBV14 to TRBJ2-3, with D tentatively TRBD2 (6 bases). Germline values: CDR1 SGHDN, CDR2 FVKESK. This CDR3 has 14 residues. The V end was cut by 0 bases, the J end by 5 bases, with 9 bases between. CDR3 sequence reads: CASSQDRGGDTQYF. The CDR3 nucleotides read TGTGCCAGCAGCCAAGATCGGGGAGGAGATACGCAGTATTTT.

This clone was seen a handful of times. This chain uses TRBV18 with TRBJ1-1, with a weak D call TRBD1 (6 bases). Trimming took off 2 bases at V and 8 bases at J, with 15 bases between the two ends. CDR3 length: 14 amino acids. In germline, CDR1 is KGHSH, CDR2 LQKENI. CDR3 sequence (DNA): TGTGCCAGCTCACCAATCAGGGGCTATATAGAAGCTTTCTTT. Protein product: CASSPIRGYIEAFF.

This clone was counted a few times. The chain couples TRBV30 to TRBJ2-2; D gene uncertain. There are 15 residues in the CDR3. Trimming removed 0 bases at V and 1 base at J, with 9 bases between. Germline V gene sequence: CDR1 GTSNPN, CDR2 SVGIG (reference sequence). CDR3 loop: CAWSVRRRNTGELFF. The CDR3 nucleotides read TGTGCCTGGAGTGTGAGGCGGAGGAACACCGGGGAGCTGTTTTTT.

This clone was seen a handful of times. The rearrangement uses TRBV7-9 and TRBJ2-3, with D hard to call. The CDR3 totals 12 residues. The V gene's germline CDR1 is SEHNR and CDR2 FQNEAQ (reference sequence). Between the trimmed V and J ends, which lost 5 bases and 6 bases, there was a span of 9 bases. CDR3 DNA sequence: TGTGCCAGCAGCCCACCCAGTGATACGCAGTATTTT. This encodes CASSPPSDTQYF.

This clone occurred a few times. The sample holds other DNA sequences that translate to the same CDR3. The V call is TRBV7-2, the J call TRBJ2-7; the D gene is possibly TRBD2 (6 bases). The germline gives CDR1 SGHTA, CDR2 FQGNSA. There are 13 residues in the CDR3. V was pared by 3 bases and J by 3 bases, with 9 bases between. CDR3 region: CASSLGTYYEQYF. The DNA of the CDR3 is TGTGCCAGCAGCTTGGGGACTTACTACGAGCAGTACTTC.

This clone occurred a few times. The V call is TRBV9, the J call TRBJ1-2; TRBD1 might be the D (5 bases). V was cut by 8 bases and J by 7 bases, with 15 bases left in between. Germline CDR1 and CDR2: SGDLS and YYNGEE. The CDR3 covers 12 residues. CDR3 sequence reads: CASNHPRGGYTF. CDR3 nucleotides: TGTGCCAGTAACCACCCGAGGGGTGGCTACACCTTC.